The table lists the clone carrying this T cell receptor beta chain with a few counts. Its antigen remains unknown. J lost 7 bases, V lost 6 bases, and 9 bases had no gene match. Germline V lookup: CDR1 ENHRY, CDR2 SYGVKD. The CDR3 covers 15 residues. The authors ran a second PCR of about 6 to 11 cycles using a sample-barcoded 5' primer and a J-beta primer mix. Per-sample output comprised a minimum of 3 million paired-end reads containing CDR3. TCRdb reprocessed the 5' RACE reads via MiXCR and lists one record per CDR3 protein. This sample yields 710,000 or so distinct CDR3 sequences, of which about a fifth are seen a single time; about 22% belongs to the top ten. The data were taken from a study of blood T cells in healthy people across ages. Whole-study results and caveats: Long-lived donors had more naive CD4+ cells and higher diversity than aged donors. Unknown CMV status may confound age-related changes in expanded clones.

The TCR originated in a man aged 65-85 years in good health. The chain carries TRBV10-3 and TRBJ2-1; 10 bases align to TRBD2. The sample taken for sequencing was blood. CDR3 loop: CAISTAGGLKNEQFF. The CDR3 DNA sequence: TGTGCCATCAGCACAGCGGGGGGGCTAAAAAATGAGCAGTTCTTC.